The next 20 T cell receptor beta chains were all read from a single sample in a study of cytomegalovirus exposure and HLA in healthy donors. PCR employed 60 Vbeta and 13 Jbeta primers. This table comes from immunoSEQ multiplex PCR, and its TCRdb copy is limited to in-frame clones, with some not included. Among about 210,000 clones listed, around 83% were seen once. Sequenced input: PBMCs. The receptors were gathered from a woman aged 50 to 60 in good health and CMV-seropositive.

The rearrangement uses TRBV10-3 and TRBJ2-5; the match to TRBD1 covers 8 bases. The CDR3 length is 14 residues. Losses at the gene ends were 6 bases for V and 5 bases for J; bases not matched to a gene: 8. Germline lookup yields CDR1 ENHRY and CDR2 SYGVKD. The DNA for the CDR3 is TGTGCCATCAGAGACCAGGGGGCGGGGGAGACCCAGTACTTC. This codes for CAIRDQGAGETQYF.

This clone showed up just a few times. The genes are TRBV5-5 and TRBJ1-2; tentatively, D is TRBD1 (5 bases). There are 15 residues in the CDR3. Germline V lookup: CDR1 SGHKS, CDR2 YYEKEE (reference sequence). V lost 0 bases and J 2 bases, leaving 11 bases between the germline ends. The CDR3 sequence: CASSLVVTANYGYTF. CDR3 coding DNA: TGTGCCAGCAGCTTGGTGGTGACAGCGAACTATGGCTACACCTTC. The full variable domain, completed using reference TRBV5-5 and TRBJ1-2, is DAGVTQSPTHLIKTRGQQVTLRCSPISGHKSVSWYQQVLGQGPQFIFQYYEKEERGRGNFPDRFSARQFPNYSSELNVNALLLGDSALYLCASSLVVTANYGYTFGSGTRLTVV.

This rearrangement joins TRBV7-2 to TRBJ1-6; D is undetermined. The CDR3 is 15 residues long. V gave up 3 bases and J gave up 6 bases, with 12 bases separating them. Germline assignment: CDR1 SGHTA and CDR2 FQGNSA. CDR3 sequence: CASSFLQTANSPLHF. The DNA of the CDR3 is TGTGCCAGCAGCTTCCTACAGACGGCTAATTCACCCCTCCACTTT.

With respect to this clone: One junction end disagrees with the germline gene, perhaps due to a read error. This chain joins TRBV5-1 and TRBJ1-6; D not resolved. Germline-derived CDR1 and CDR2 are SGHRS and YFSETQ. This CDR3 region has 15 residues. The CDR3 sequence is CASSLVRRLNSPLHF. In nucleotides, the CDR3 is TGTGCCAGCAGCTTGGTCCGCCGGTTAAATTCACCCCTCCACTTT. Full variable domain (rest looked up from reference TRBV5-1 and TRBJ1-6): KAGVTQTPRYLIKTRGQQVTLSCSPISGHRSVSWYQQTPGQGLQFLFEYFSETQRNKGNFPGRFSGRQFSNSRSEMNVSTLELGDSALYLCASSLVRRLNSPLHFGNGTRLTVT.

The chain carries TRBV7-9 and TRBJ1-5; 8 bases agree with TRBD1. The CDR3 is made up of 17 amino acids. J was trimmed by 2 bases and V by 5 bases; bases with no gene match: 11. CDR1 and CDR2 from the germline V gene are SEHNR and FQNEAQ (reference sequence). CDR3 in amino acids: CASSPSGGGQGNQPQHF. As DNA, the CDR3 is TGTGCCAGCAGCCCCTCCGGAGGGGGACAGGGCAATCAGCCCCAGCATTTT. Filled out from reference TRBV7-9 and TRBJ1-5, the complete variable domain reads DTGVSQNPRHKITKRGQNVTFRCDPISEHNRLYWYRQTLGQGPEFLTYFQNEAQLEKSRLLSDRFSAERPKGSFSTLEIQRTEQGDSAMYLCASSPSGGGQGNQPQHFGDGTRLSIL.

The chain combines TRBV7-8 with TRBJ2-3, with 8 positions matching TRBD1. From germline, CDR1 is SGHVS and CDR2 FQNEAQ. Trimming removed 5 bases from V and 4 bases from J; junction bases left unmatched: 8. The CDR3 has 15 residues. The CDR3 here is CASSTDRGIADTQYF. CDR3 DNA: TGTGCCAGCAGCACAGACAGGGGAATTGCAGATACGCAGTATTTT.

This clone showed up just a few times. The chain recombines TRBV5-6 with TRBJ2-6; D is undetermined. The CDR3 is 11 amino acids. Germline V gives CDR1 SGHDT, CDR2 YYEEEE. V lost 4 bases and J lost 11, with 7 bases in between. This CDR3 reads CASSLSYVLTF. The CDR3 region has the DNA TGTGCCAGCAGCCTCTCCTACGTCCTGACTTTC.

This chain uses TRBV5-1 with TRBJ2-1; TRBD2 matches 8 bases. Germline-derived CDR1 and CDR2 are SGHRS and YFSETQ. V lost 4 bases to trimming and J lost 4 bases; unmatched junction nucleotides: 7. The CDR3 covers 15 residues. The CDR3 is CASSRSGAGYNEQFF. The CDR3 bases are TGCGCCAGCAGCCGTAGCGGGGCGGGGTACAATGAGCAGTTCTTC.

The CDR3 spells CASSYSRRDNSPLHF. In DNA, the CDR3 is TGTGCCAGCAGTTACTCGAGGAGGGACAATTCACCCCTCCACTTT. The chain couples TRBV6-6 to TRBJ1-6; TRBD1 might be the D (5 bases). The V end lost 0 bases, the J end lost 7 bases, and 10 bases lay between the germline ends. The CDR3 is 15 residues long. Germline V gives CDR1 MNHNY, CDR2 SVGAGI (reference sequence).

The V and J genes are TRBV11-3 and TRBJ2-2, with 11 bases fitting TRBD2. The trim removed 4 bases at V and 5 bases at J, leaving 18 bases unmatched. CDR3 size: 20 residues. Germline loops: CDR1 SGHNT, CDR2 YENEEA. In DNA form, the CDR3 reads TGTGCCAGCAGCTCCCCAGGGGGGACTAGCGGAGTGGTGGGGACCGGGGAGCTGTTTTTT. Translation: CASSSPGGTSGVVGTGELFF.

This clone turned up a few times. The V gene is TRBV10-1, the J gene TRBJ1-1; D is uncertain. Germline assignment: CDR1 WNHNN and CDR2 SYGVQD (reference sequence). V lost 0 bases and J lost 4, with 9 bases in between. The CDR3 loop spans 14 amino acids. In DNA form, the CDR3 reads TGCGCCAGCAGTGAGTCGGGAGATAGCACTGAAGCTTTCTTT. Translating it yields CASSESGDSTEAFF.

This chain uses TRBV5-1 with TRBJ2-2, with D perhaps matching TRBD1 (6 bases). CDR1 SGHRS and CDR2 YFSETQ come from the germline V gene. The CDR3 sequence is 14 residues long. V lost 0 bases and J 5 bases, leaving 8 bases between the germline ends. The CDR3 reads CASSLAQGTGELFF. CDR3 DNA: TGCGCCAGCAGCTTGGCCCAGGGGACCGGGGAGCTGTTTTTT.

This chain connects TRBV5-1 to TRBJ2-7; tentative D call: TRBD2 (6 bases). The CDR3 totals 14 residues. Trimming stripped 1 base from V and 5 bases from J, with 13 bases between. Looked up from germline, CDR1 is SGHRS and CDR2 is YFSETQ. The CDR3 DNA follows: TGCGCCAGCAGCTTGTTTCAGGAGGGGAACGAGCAGTACTTC. Protein: CASSLFQEGNEQYF. The full variable domain, with the rest looked up from reference TRBV5-1 and TRBJ2-7, is KAGVTQTPRYLIKTRGQQVTLSCSPISGHRSVSWYQQTPGQGLQFLFEYFSETQRNKGNFPGRFSGRQFSNSRSEMNVSTLELGDSALYLCASSLFQEGNEQYFGPGTRLTVT.

The rearrangement links TRBV21-1 to TRBJ1-1. TRBV21-1 is listed as a pseudogene. The CDR3 has 14 residues. DNA of the CDR3: TGTGCCAGCAGCAAAGGGAGCAGGAACACTGAAGCTTTCTTT. Its protein product is CASSKGSRNTEAFF.

The rearrangement links TRBV9 to TRBJ2-3; 12 bases map to TRBD2. The trim removed 0 bases at V and 0 bases at J, leaving 5 bases unmatched. The germline CDR1 and CDR2 sequences are SGDLS and YYNGEE. The CDR3 totals 18 residues. The chain's CDR3 is CASSVASGGAGSTDTQYF. The CDR3 nucleotides are TGTGCCAGCAGCGTAGCTAGCGGGGGGGCCGGGAGCACAGATACGCAGTATTTT.

V is TRBV6-5 and J is TRBJ2-1; a weak D match, TRBD2 (6 bases). The CDR3 is 15 residues long. In germline, CDR1 is MNHEY, CDR2 SVGAGI. Trimming stripped 0 bases from V and 7 bases from J, with 13 bases between. CDR3 residues: CASSYSGGILNEQFF. The CDR3 DNA reads TGTGCCAGCAGTTACTCAGGCGGGATTTTAAATGAGCAGTTCTTC.

Written as DNA, the CDR3 is TGTGCCAGTAGTATTCGGCAGGGTGACGAGCAGTACTTC. It translates to CASSIRQGDEQYF. This sequence joins TRBV19 and TRBJ2-7; D possibly corresponds to TRBD1 (5 bases). Germline V gene lookup returns CDR1 LNHDA and CDR2 SQIVND (reference sequence). V was cut by 3 bases and J by 5 bases, with 11 bases left in between. The CDR3 is 13 amino acids.

The CDR3 region has the DNA TGTGCCAGCAGCTTCCTACAGGGGGCTACAGATACGCAGTATTTT. Protein: CASSFLQGATDTQYF. The chain couples TRBV7-9 to TRBJ2-3, with TRBD1 identical over 9 bases. V shed 3 bases, J shed 3 bases, and the junction held 4 bases outside the gene matches. This CDR3 spans 15 amino acids. Per germline, CDR1 SEHNR and CDR2 FQNEAQ (reference sequence). The entire variable domain, with the rest obtained from reference TRBV7-9 and TRBJ2-3, is as follows: DTGVSQNPRHKITKRGQNVTFRCDPISEHNRLYWYRQTLGQGPEFLTYFQNEAQLEKSRLLSDRFSAERPKGSFSTLEIQRTEQGDSAMYLCASSFLQGATDTQYFGPGTRLTVL.

The chain combines TRBV29-1 with TRBJ2-6; TRBD2 is a possible D gene (6 bases). V lost 6 bases and J lost 0, with 12 bases in between. The CDR3 length is 15 residues. Germline CDR1 SQVTM, CDR2 ANQGSEA. The CDR3 nucleotides read TGCAGCGTAAGTGGGGGGAACTCTGGGGCCAACGTCCTGACTTTC. This encodes CSVSGGNSGANVLTF.

J is TRBJ1-5 and V is TRBV19; D unclear. Looked up from germline, CDR1 is LNHDA and CDR2 is SQIVND (reference sequence). V lost 3 bases, J lost 1 base, and 4 bases lay in between. The CDR3 covers 13 residues. This chain's CDR3 is CASSMGSNQPQHF. The CDR3 nucleotides read TGTGCCAGTAGTATGGGCAGCAATCAGCCCCAGCATTTT.